This TCR beta chain was profiled in a study of cytomegalovirus exposure and HLA in healthy donors. Findings and caveats of the study: Later genetic work tied a missense DCLRE1C variant to beta-chain V and J trimming.

Primers for the PCR totalled 60 Vbeta and 13 Jbeta. Only in-frame clones appear in the TCRdb table, and some are missing; sequencing was by immunoSEQ multiplex PCR. The profile shows some 190,000 clones, roughly 90% of them singletons. Concerning this clone itself: Its specificity is not known.

The ends lost 4 bases at V and 1 base at J; junction bases unmatched: 11. CDR1 SGHAT and CDR2 FQNNGV come from the germline V gene. The CDR3 spans 18 residues. Sequences were obtained from PBMCs. V usage is TRBV11-2 and J usage is TRBJ2-2; 8 positions agree with TRBD1. The receptor comes from a woman aged 25 to 39 in good health and CMV-seronegative. CDR3 sequence: CASSSGMMGTGNTGELFF. Written as DNA, the CDR3 is TGTGCCAGCAGCTCAGGCATGATGGGGACAGGGAACACCGGGGAGCTGTTTTTT.